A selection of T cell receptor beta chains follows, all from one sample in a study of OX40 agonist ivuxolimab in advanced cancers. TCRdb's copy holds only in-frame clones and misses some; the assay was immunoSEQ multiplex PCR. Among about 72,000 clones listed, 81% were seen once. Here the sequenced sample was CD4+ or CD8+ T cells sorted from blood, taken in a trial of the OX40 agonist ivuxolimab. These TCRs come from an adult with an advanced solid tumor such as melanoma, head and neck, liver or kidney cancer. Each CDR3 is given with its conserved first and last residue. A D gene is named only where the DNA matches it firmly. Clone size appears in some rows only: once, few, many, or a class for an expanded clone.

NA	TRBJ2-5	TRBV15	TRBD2	CATSRGTSGGAGQETQYF	TGTGCCACCAGCAGAGGAACTAGCGGGGGGGCTGGCCAAGAGACCCAGTACTTC
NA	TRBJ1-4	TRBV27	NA	CASSLSSANNEKLFF	TGTGCCAGCAGTTTATCCAGCGCGAACAATGAAAAACTGTTTTTT
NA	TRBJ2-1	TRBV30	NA	CAWTGPYNEQFF	TGTGCCTGGACGGGGCCCTACAATGAGCAGTTCTTC
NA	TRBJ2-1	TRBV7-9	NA	CASSLEPLTYNEQFF	TGTGCCAGCAGCTTAGAGCCACTAACCTACAATGAGCAGTTCTTC
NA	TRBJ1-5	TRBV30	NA	CAWSLDSSNQPQHF	TGTGCCTGGAGTTTAGACAGTAGCAATCAGCCCCAGCATTTT
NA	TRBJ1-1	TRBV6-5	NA	CASSNARVGEAFF	TGTGCCAGCAGCAACGCCAGAGTTGGTGAAGCTTTCTTT
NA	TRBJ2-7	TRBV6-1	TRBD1	CASSADRASSYEQYF	TGTGCCAGCAGCGCGGACAGGGCAAGCTCCTACGAGCAGTACTTC
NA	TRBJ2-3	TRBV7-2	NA	CASSPYRETPDTQYF	TGTGCCAGCAGCCCGTACAGGGAAACCCCAGATACGCAGTATTTT
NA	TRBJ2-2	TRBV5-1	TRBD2	CASSYLSGTNTGELFF	TGCGCCAGCAGCTATCTGAGCGGGACGAACACCGGGGAGCTGTTTTTT
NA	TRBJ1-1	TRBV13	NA	CASSPDGVETEAFF	TGTGCCAGCAGCCCTGACGGGGTGGAGACTGAAGCTTTCTTT
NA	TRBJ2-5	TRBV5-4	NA	CASSLAFGEETQYF	TGTGCCAGCAGCTTGGCCTTCGGGGAAGAGACCCAGTACTTC
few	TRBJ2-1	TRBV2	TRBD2	CASSESGLARHNEQFF	TGTGCCAGCAGTGAATCGGGACTAGCTCGGCACAATGAGCAGTTCTTC
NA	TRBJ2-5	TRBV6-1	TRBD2	CASSEALSGRGETQYF	TGTGCCAGCAGTGAAGCGCTTAGCGGGAGAGGGGAGACCCAGTACTTC
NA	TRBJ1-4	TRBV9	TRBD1	CASSVAGGQDLQKEKLFF	TGTGCCAGCAGCGTAGCGGGGGGACAGGATCTGCAAAAGGAAAAACTGTTTTTT
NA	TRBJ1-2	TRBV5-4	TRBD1	CASSLRQGDYGYTF	TGTGCCAGCAGCTTACGACAGGGTGACTATGGCTACACCTTC
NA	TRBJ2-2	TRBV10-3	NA	CAIGRAGSADTGELFF	TGTGCCATCGGCAGGGCGGGTAGCGCGGACACCGGGGAGCTGTTTTTT
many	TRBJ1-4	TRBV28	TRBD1	CASTPGGGAGEKLFF	TGTGCCAGCACACCGGGAGGGGGCGCCGGTGAAAAACTGTTTTTT
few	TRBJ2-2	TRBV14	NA	CASSPGTNTGELFF	TGTGCCAGCAGCCCCGGGACAAACACCGGGGAGCTGTTTTTT